This record looks at one T cell receptor (beta chain) sequence and its context. The source of the sample is a study of long-term antiretroviral therapy in people with HIV. At the survey level, the v3.0 immunoSEQ assay was run. TCRdb's table, derived via immunoSEQ multiplex PCR, lists solely in-frame clones and lacks some. The table has 35,000 to 40,000 clones, 65% to 90% seen once. Deletions cut 1 base from V and 5 bases from J, with 11 bases between. Per germline, CDR1 SEHNR and CDR2 FQNEAQ (reference sequence). The CDR3 contains 14 residues. The sequence was obtained from a young man with HIV. The chain is built from TRBV7-9 and TRBJ2-5, with D perhaps matching TRBD1 (6 bases). Sequences were derived from unsorted PBMCs, sampled 0.3 years after starting antiretroviral therapy. The CDR3 protein is CASSLETGWETQYF. In DNA form, the CDR3 reads TGTGCCAGCAGCTTAGAAACAGGGTGGGAGACCCAGTACTTC. The entire variable domain, with the rest obtained from reference TRBV7-9 and TRBJ2-5, is as follows: DTGVSQNPRHKITKRGQNVTFRCDPISEHNRLYWYRQTLGQGPEFLTYFQNEAQLEKSRLLSDRFSAERPKGSFSTLEIQRTEQGDSAMYLCASSLETGWETQYFGPGTRLLVL.